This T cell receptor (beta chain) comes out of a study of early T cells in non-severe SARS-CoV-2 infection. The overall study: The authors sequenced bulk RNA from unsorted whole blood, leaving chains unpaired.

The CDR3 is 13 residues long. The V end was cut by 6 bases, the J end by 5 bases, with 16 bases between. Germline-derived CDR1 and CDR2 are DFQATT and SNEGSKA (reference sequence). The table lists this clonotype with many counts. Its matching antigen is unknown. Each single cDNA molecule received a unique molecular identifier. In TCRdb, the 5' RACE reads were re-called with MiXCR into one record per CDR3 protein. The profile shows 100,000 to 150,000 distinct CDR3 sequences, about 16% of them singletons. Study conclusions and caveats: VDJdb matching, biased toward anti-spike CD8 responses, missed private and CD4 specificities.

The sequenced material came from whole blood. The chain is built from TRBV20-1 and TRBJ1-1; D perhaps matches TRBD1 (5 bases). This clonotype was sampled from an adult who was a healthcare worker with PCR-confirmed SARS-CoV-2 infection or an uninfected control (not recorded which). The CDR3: CSAARGGRTEAFF. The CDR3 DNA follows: TGCAGTGCCGCGAGGGGAGGACGGACTGAAGCTTTCTTT.